The rows below give T cell receptor beta chains drawn from one sample of a study of cytomegalovirus exposure and HLA in healthy donors. Only in-frame clones appear in the TCRdb table, and some are missing; sequencing was by immunoSEQ multiplex PCR. The sample contains approximately 140,000 clones, roughly three quarters of which appear only once. Sequenced material: PBMCs. Every receptor here comes from a human donor in good health. Both conserved end residues are part of each CDR3. The order of the fields is J gene, D gene, clone size, V gene, CDR3 protein, CDR3 DNA. A D gene is named only where the DNA matches it firmly. Rows give clone size only sometimes, using once, few, many, or a class for an expanded clone.

TRBJ2-7 NA NA TRBV5-1 CASGTGSHEQYF TGCGCCAGCGGAACAGGGTCCCACGAGCAGTACTTC
TRBJ1-1 TRBD1 once TRBV5-4 CASSLAGGITEAFF TGTGCCAGCAGCTTGGCAGGGGGGATCACTGAAGCTTTCTTT
TRBJ2-5 NA NA TRBV5-1 CASSLVLQETQYF TGCGCCAGCAGCTTGGTTCTACAAGAGACCCAGTACTTC
TRBJ2-5 NA NA TRBV7-7 CASSPGPGQETQYF TGTGCCAGCAGCCCCGGTCCCGGGCAAGAGACCCAGTACTTC
TRBJ1-1 TRBD1 NA TRBV23-1 CASSHKHRQGAGEAFF TGCGCCAGCAGTCATAAACATCGACAGGGGGCAGGTGAAGCTTTCTTT
TRBJ2-5 NA NA TRBV28 CASSLYRVSETQYF TGTGCCAGCAGTCTTTACAGGGTGTCGGAGACCCAGTACTTC
TRBJ1-1 NA NA TRBV2 CASSEGGTQNTEAFF TGTGCCAGCAGTGAAGGCGGCACACAGAACACTGAAGCTTTCTTT
TRBJ2-2 TRBD1 NA TRBV18 CASSPSGQGIYQGELFF TGTGCCAGCTCACCCTCGGGACAGGGAATCTACCAAGGGGAGCTGTTTTTT
TRBJ2-7 NA NA TRBV11-2 CASSIERVYEQYF TGTGCCAGCAGCATAGAGAGAGTCTACGAGCAGTACTTC
TRBJ1-4 NA NA TRBV7-9 CASSPAGATNEKLFF TGTGCCAGCAGCCCCGCAGGGGCAACTAATGAAAAACTGTTTTTT
TRBJ2-3 NA once TRBV7-2 CASSLRGRENTQYF TGTGCCAGCAGCTTACGAGGGCGGGAAAATACGCAGTATTTT
TRBJ1-4 NA few TRBV4-2 CASSQDLTELVANEKLFF TGTGCCAGCAGCCAAGACTTAACGGAGTTGGTGGCTAATGAAAAACTGTTTTTT
TRBJ2-7 NA once TRBV5-1 CASSLRLGLSYEQYF TGCGCCAGCAGCTTGAGACTAGGCCTTTCCTACGAGCAGTACTTC
TRBJ1-1 TRBD1 NA TRBV2 CASSASRQGARLDTEAFF TGTGCCAGCAGTGCATCTAGGCAGGGGGCGCGCCTCGACACTGAAGCTTTCTTT
TRBJ2-1 TRBD2 NA TRBV6-5 CASTRGGPLGNEQFF TGTGCCAGTACCCGCGGGGGGCCCCTCGGCAATGAGCAGTTCTTC
TRBJ2-2 NA once TRBV5-1 CASSLGLRVRAENTGELFF TGCGCCAGCAGCTTGGGTCTCCGGGTGCGAGCGGAAAACACCGGGGAGCTGTTTTTT
TRBJ2-7 TRBD2 NA TRBV5-4 CANSRGTSGSSEQYF TGTGCCAACAGCCGGGGTACTAGCGGGAGTTCCGAGCAGTACTTC
TRBJ2-7 NA NA TRBV7-9 CASSLVGGNEQYF TGTGCCAGCAGCTTAGTTGGAGGCAACGAGCAGTACTTC
TRBJ2-3 NA NA TRBV9 CASSVAPAAREERTDTQYF TGTGCCAGCAGCGTAGCACCCGCGGCAAGAGAAGAACGCACAGATACGCAGTATTTT
TRBJ2-5 NA NA TRBV10-3 CAISPVGQETQYF TGTGCCATCTCCCCGGTTGGTCAAGAGACCCAGTACTTC
TRBJ2-1 NA NA TRBV7-9 CASSLMASGLDEQFF TGTGCCAGCAGCTTAATGGCGTCGGGGTTGGATGAGCAGTTCTTC
TRBJ2-5 NA NA TRBV6-7 CASSYGGETQYF TGTGCCAGCAGTTACGGGGGCGAGACCCAGTACTTC
TRBJ2-5 TRBD1 NA TRBV6-1 CASRPGTGDFGTQYF TGTGCCAGCAGACCCGGGACAGGTGATTTCGGGACCCAGTACTTC
TRBJ2-5 TRBD1 NA TRBV30 CAWSVPETGVYQETQYF TGTGCCTGGAGTGTACCTGAGACAGGGGTGTACCAAGAGACCCAGTACTTC
TRBJ1-1 NA NA TRBV19 CASRGGGRGNTEAFF TGTGCCAGTAGGGGAGGGGGGCGCGGGAACACTGAAGCTTTCTTT
TRBJ1-1 NA NA TRBV7-9 CASTERGYGNTEAFF TGTGCCAGCACTGAGAGAGGGTATGGGAACACTGAAGCTTTCTTT